These 31 T cell receptor beta chains share one sample of origin, sequenced in a study of control samples from healthy donors and cancer patients. Generated by immunoSEQ multiplex PCR, the TCRdb table keeps only in-frame clones and is missing some. The table lists some 120,000 clones, 88% of them singletons. The source material was blood. These receptors were taken from a middle-aged man in good health.

This clone was observed a single time. The V call is TRBV12-3 or TRBV12-4, the J call TRBJ1-5; no clear D gene. The CDR3 covers 11 residues. V was trimmed by 2 bases and J by 8 bases, leaving 4 bases between them. CDR3 loop: CASSLSEPQHF. As DNA, the CDR3 is TGTGCCAGCAGTTTATCGGAGCCCCAGCATTTT.

The chain uses TRBV7-8 and TRBJ2-3, with D hard to call. Germline V CDR1 and CDR2: SGHVS, FQNEAQ. V was trimmed by 3 bases and J by 2 bases, leaving 6 bases between them. The CDR3 spans 13 residues. DNA for the CDR3: TGTGCCAGCAGCTTTAGCCCCACAGATACGCAGTATTTT. Translation gives CASSFSPTDTQYF.

V gene TRBV5-5 combines with J gene TRBJ1-6, with a weak D call TRBD1 (5 bases). Looked up from germline, CDR1 is SGHKS and CDR2 is YYEKEE (reference sequence). CDR3 length: 16 amino acids. V gave up 1 base and J gave up 9 bases, with 17 bases separating them. CDR3 amino acids: CASSLYQGPESSPLHF. CDR3 sequence (DNA): TGTGCCAGCAGCTTGTATCAGGGCCCAGAAAGTTCACCCCTCCACTTT.

CDR3 nucleotides: TGTGCCAGCGGGGTGAACACTGAAGCTTTCTTT. It specifies CASGVNTEAFF. The chain has TRBV5-4 and TRBJ1-1, with D unresolved. Germline loops: CDR1 SGHNT, CDR2 YYREEE (reference sequence). V lost 7 bases and J lost 0, with 4 bases in between. The CDR3 length is 11 residues.

The chain links TRBV18 to TRBJ1-6; D is possibly TRBD1 (5 bases). This CDR3 has 16 residues. Trimming pared 5 bases from V and 1 base from J, leaving 12 bases between. Germline CDR1 reads KGHSH; CDR2 reads LQKENI. Written as DNA, the CDR3 is TGTGCCAGCTCAGAGGGACGGGGGTCCTATAATTCACCCCTCCACTTT. Its translation: CASSEGRGSYNSPLHF.

The CDR3 loop reads CASSPSTGSGYTF. CDR3 sequence (DNA): TGTGCCAGCAGCCCCAGCACAGGGTCCGGCTACACCTTC. The chain is built from TRBV9 and TRBJ1-2, with a possible D match to TRBD1 (6 bases). Trimming cost V 4 bases and J 8 bases, with 15 bases left between them. Per the germline V gene, CDR1 is SGDLS and CDR2 is YYNGEE. The length of the CDR3 is 13 residues.

This clone was observed at least ten times. The V gene is TRBV18, the J gene TRBJ1-5; no reliable D call. V lost 2 bases and J 2 bases, leaving 13 bases between the germline ends. This CDR3 has 16 amino acids. The germline V gene encodes CDR1 KGHSH and CDR2 LQKENI. Written as DNA, the CDR3 is TGTGCCAGCTCACCAGGATCTACGTCTCGCAATCAGCCCCAGCATTTT. It is translated as CASSPGSTSRNQPQHF.

This clone was seen just once. The J gene is TRBJ1-1, the V gene TRBV19, with a weak D call TRBD1 (6 bases). Deletions cut 9 bases from V and 7 bases from J, with 18 bases between. CDR3 length equals 13 residues. In germline, CDR1 is LNHDA, CDR2 SQIVND (reference sequence). The CDR3, as DNA: TGTGCCAGCGGGATAACGGGGGCAGATGAAGCTTTCTTT. It is translated as CASGITGADEAFF.

The chain is built from TRBV3-1 (or the pseudogene TRBV3-2) and TRBJ2-2, with D possibly TRBD1 on 6 matching bases. The CDR3 has 16 residues. V dropped 6 bases and J dropped 2 bases, with 16 bases sitting between them. CDR1 and CDR2 from the germline V gene are LGHDT and YNNKEL (reference sequence). CDR3 in amino acids: CASSRTGTSNTGELFF. The CDR3 DNA reads TGTGCCAGCAGTCGTACCGGGACATCAAACACCGGGGAGCTGTTTTTT.

The V and J genes are TRBV7-6 and TRBJ2-3; TRBD2 matches at 10 bases. Looked up from germline, CDR1 is SGHVS and CDR2 is FNYEAQ. The CDR3 contains 19 residues. With 1 base clipped from V and 0 bases from J, the junction kept 10 bases outside the gene matches. As DNA, the CDR3 is TGTGCCAGCAGCTTAGGGATACTAGCGGGGCTCCCTAGCACAGATACGCAGTATTTT. Encoded protein: CASSLGILAGLPSTDTQYF.

The rearrangement links TRBV27 to TRBJ2-1; 7 nucleotides align to TRBD1. Per germline, CDR1 MNHEY and CDR2 SMNVEV (reference sequence). The CDR3 runs to 15 residues. Unmatched junction bases numbered 8, after V lost 6 bases and J lost 3 bases. Here the CDR3 DNA reads TGTGCCAGCAGAAGCGCGACAGGGATCTACAATGAGCAGTTCTTC. Translated: CASRSATGIYNEQFF.

The V and J genes are TRBV19 and TRBJ1-3, with D perhaps matching TRBD1 (5 bases). Germline V gives CDR1 LNHDA, CDR2 SQIVND (reference sequence). There are 15 residues in the CDR3. Trimming removed 7 bases from V and 4 bases from J, with 17 bases in between. The CDR3 DNA sequence: TGTGCCAGTAAGGAGGGGATTCTCGGAGGAAACACCATATATTTT. Its protein product is CASKEGILGGNTIYF.

This clone was observed a single time. The chain employs TRBV6-2 or TRBV6-3 and TRBJ2-3; 16 nucleotides match TRBD2. Germline V gene lookup returns CDR1 MNHEY and CDR2 SVGEGT. This CDR3 is built from 19 residues. V lost 2 bases to trimming and J lost 2 bases; unmatched junction nucleotides: 7. CDR3 protein: CASSYPGLAGGPDTDTQYF. The CDR3, as DNA: TGTGCCAGCAGTTACCCGGGACTAGCGGGGGGGCCCGACACAGATACGCAGTATTTT.

This chain links TRBV19 with TRBJ1-2; possibly TRBD1 for D (5 bases). CDR1 is LNHDA, CDR2 SQIVND, per germline (reference sequence). The V end was cut by 3 bases, the J end by 3 bases, with 11 bases between. The CDR3 extends over 14 amino acids. CDR3 sequence reads: CASSIGSGDYGYTF. The CDR3, as DNA: TGTGCCAGTAGTATCGGCTCGGGGGACTATGGCTACACCTTC.

The rearrangement uses TRBV30 and TRBJ2-7; maybe TRBD1 (6 bases). Germline V CDR1 and CDR2: GTSNPN, SVGIG (reference sequence). V lost 5 bases, J lost 3 bases, and 14 bases lay in between. The CDR3 consists of 13 residues. CDR3 residues: CAWQPGHIYEQYF. CDR3 coding DNA: TGTGCCTGGCAGCCGGGACACATCTACGAGCAGTACTTC.

J is TRBJ2-3 and V is TRBV9; perhaps TRBD1 as D (6 bases). Trimming left V 0 bases short and J 1 base short, with 12 bases between. The CDR3 loop spans 16 amino acids. Germline-derived CDR1 and CDR2 are SGDLS and YYNGEE. CDR3 region: CASSVDRAGGTDTQYF. The CDR3 region has the DNA TGTGCCAGCAGCGTAGACCGGGCAGGGGGCACAGATACGCAGTATTTT. Variable domain in full (rest from reference TRBV9 and TRBJ2-3): DSGVTQTPKHLITATGQRVTLRCSPRSGDLSVYWYQQSLDQGLQFLIQYYNGEERAKGNILERFSAQQFPDLHSELNLSSLELGDSALYFCASSVDRAGGTDTQYFGPGTRLTVL.

V and J are TRBV5-5 and TRBJ1-2; 8 bases line up with TRBD1. Per the germline V gene, CDR1 is SGHKS and CDR2 is YYEKEE (reference sequence). The CDR3 loop spans 15 amino acids. The V gene end was trimmed by 5 bases and the J gene end by 1 base; junction bases not matched to a gene: 7. The CDR3 DNA sequence: TGTGCCAGCAGGACCGGGACAGGCAATAACTATGGCTACACCTTC. It specifies CASRTGTGNNYGYTF.

This clone has only one observation. The rearrangement joins TRBV5-1 to TRBJ1-4; weak D call: TRBD1 (6 bases). CDR1 and CDR2 from the germline V gene are SGHRS and YFSETQ. This CDR3 spans 14 amino acids. Trimming took 4 bases from V and 3 from J, leaving 10 bases between them. The CDR3 loop reads CASSPDSSNEKLFF. The CDR3 nucleotides read TGCGCCAGCAGCCCGGACAGCTCTAATGAAAAACTGTTTTTT.

The chain uses TRBV30 and TRBJ2-7; D possibly corresponds to TRBD1 (5 bases). The CDR3 loop spans 12 amino acids. V shed 7 bases and J shed 2 bases, with 12 bases lying between them. Germline V gives CDR1 GTSNPN, CDR2 SVGIG (reference sequence). In DNA, the CDR3 is TGTGCCTCTACAGGATTTACCTACGAGCAGTACTTC. Translated: CASTGFTYEQYF. Based on the CDR3 plus reference TRBV30 and TRBJ2-7, the full variable domain is SQTIHQWPATLVQPVGSPLSLECTVEGTSNPNLYWYRQAAGRGLQLLFYSVGIGQISSEVPQNLSASRPQDRQFILSSKKLLLSDSGFYLCASTGFTYEQYFGPGTRLTVT.

The rearrangement joins TRBV19 to TRBJ1-6; D is undetermined. The ends were cut back, 3 bases at V and 11 bases at J, with 14 bases in the middle. CDR1 is LNHDA and CDR2 is SQIVND in the germline V gene (reference sequence). The CDR3 is 14 residues long. As DNA, the CDR3 is TGTGCCAGTAGTATCCGGGATCCATCACCACCCCTCCACTTT. Amino acids: CASSIRDPSPPLHF.

This sequence joins TRBV11-1 and TRBJ2-5; unclear D gene. CDR1 SGHAT and CDR2 FQDESV come from the germline V gene (reference sequence). There are 12 residues in the CDR3. Deletions cut 1 base from V and 3 bases from J, with 3 bases between. The CDR3: CASSLEKETQYF. The CDR3 coding sequence is TGTGCCAGCAGCTTAGAAAAAGAGACCCAGTACTTC.

J is TRBJ2-3 and V is TRBV6-5; 11 bases fit TRBD2. This CDR3 has 15 residues. V was clipped by 5 bases and J by 6 bases; unmatched bases: 7. Looked up from germline, CDR1 is MNHEY and CDR2 is SVGAGI. CDR3 region: CASSPLAGAADTQYF. As DNA, the CDR3 is TGTGCCAGCAGTCCACTAGCGGGGGCAGCCGATACGCAGTATTTT.

This clone showed up just once. The chain has TRBV7-9 and TRBJ2-6; D call uncertain. Germline CDR1 reads SEHNR; CDR2 reads FQNEAQ (reference sequence). The CDR3 length is 14 residues. V lost 8 bases and J lost 0, with 8 bases in between. CDR3 region: CASGVSSGANVLTF. For the CDR3, the DNA is TGTGCCAGCGGAGTAAGCTCTGGGGCCAACGTCCTGACTTTC.

The gene calls are TRBV19 and TRBJ2-1; tentatively, D is TRBD1 (5 bases). The length of the CDR3 is 12 residues. Germline V CDR1 and CDR2: LNHDA, SQIVND (reference sequence). V lost 1 base to trimming and J lost 11 bases, with 9 bases between them. The CDR3 loop is CASSIVPGQQFF. DNA for the CDR3: TGTGCCAGTAGTATAGTCCCAGGGCAGCAGTTCTTC. The full variable domain, in which reference TRBV19 and TRBJ2-1 provide the parts outside the CDR3, is DGGITQSPKYLFRKEGQNVTLSCEQNLNHDAMYWYRQDPGQGLRLIYYSQIVNDFQKGDIAEGYSVSREKKESFPLTVTSAQKNPTAFYLCASSIVPGQQFFGPGTRLTVL.

This clone was seen a single time. This chain uses TRBV5-8 with TRBJ1-2; 9 nucleotides line up with TRBD1. Trimming removed 9 bases from V and 0 bases from J; junction bases left unmatched: 12. The CDR3 loop spans 16 amino acids. CDR1 is SGHTS, CDR2 YDEGEE, per germline. CDR3 protein: CATTRTGERTNYGYTF. The CDR3 DNA reads TGTGCCACCACTCGGACAGGGGAAAGGACTAACTATGGCTACACCTTC.

The chain uses TRBV7-2 and TRBJ1-5; 8 positions match TRBD1. With 5 bases clipped from V and 5 bases from J, the junction kept 8 bases outside the gene matches. Germline CDR1 is SGHTA and CDR2 is FQGNSA. This CDR3 spans 15 amino acids. CDR3 region: CASSRRTGTDQPQHF. The CDR3 DNA reads TGTGCCAGCAGCCGCCGGACAGGGACCGATCAGCCCCAGCATTTT.

The rearrangement joins TRBV5-1 to TRBJ1-1; a weak D match, TRBD1 (6 bases). Trimming stripped 0 bases from V and 11 bases from J, with 20 bases between. Germline lookup yields CDR1 SGHRS and CDR2 YFSETQ. The CDR3 contains 15 residues. CDR3 residues: CASSLVSGGSGVAFF. The CDR3 bases are TGCGCCAGCAGCTTGGTCTCGGGGGGCTCGGGGGTCGCTTTCTTT.

This clone showed up just a few times. V usage is TRBV24-1 and J usage is TRBJ2-7, with D possibly matching TRBD1 (5 bases). From germline, CDR1 is KGHDR and CDR2 SFDVKD. Trimming shortened V by 3 bases and J by 3 bases, and 11 bases separated the two germline ends. The length of the CDR3 is 14 residues. This chain's CDR3 is CATSDGAGIYEQYF. The CDR3 nucleotides read TGTGCCACCAGTGATGGGGCTGGGATCTACGAGCAGTACTTC.

This chain joins TRBV19 and TRBJ1-5; D unclear. The CDR3 sequence is 14 residues long. CDR1 is LNHDA, CDR2 SQIVND, per germline (reference sequence). Trimming stripped 1 base from V and 3 bases from J, with 7 bases between. The CDR3 DNA reads as TGTGCCAGTAGTATAGTGGGTTTCAATCAGCCCCAGCATTTT. Its translation: CASSIVGFNQPQHF.

This clone was seen a single time. This chain uses TRBV9 with TRBJ2-1; D call uncertain. The CDR3 has 16 residues. Germline CDR1 SGDLS, CDR2 YYNGEE. Trimming removed 0 bases from V and 6 bases from J, with 16 bases in between. CDR3 DNA sequence: TGTGCCAGCAGCGTAGCTCATGCCATGGGTGGCAATGAGCAGTTCTTC. The encoded protein is CASSVAHAMGGNEQFF. Filled out from reference TRBV9 and TRBJ2-1, the complete variable domain reads DSGVTQTPKHLITATGQRVTLRCSPRSGDLSVYWYQQSLDQGLQFLIQYYNGEERAKGNILERFSAQQFPDLHSELNLSSLELGDSALYFCASSVAHAMGGNEQFFGPGTRLTVL.

The V call is TRBV7-9, the J call TRBJ2-3, with TRBD1 matching 8 bases. J was trimmed by 6 bases and V by 5 bases; bases with no gene match: 7. The CDR3 covers 14 residues. CDR1 and CDR2 from the germline V gene are SEHNR and FQNEAQ (reference sequence). DNA for the CDR3: TGTGCCAGCAGCCCAAGACAGGGGAAGGATACGCAGTATTTT. This translates into CASSPRQGKDTQYF.